Presented here are 29 T cell receptor beta chains from one specimen sequenced in a study of blood T cells in healthy people across ages. Alongside a J-beta primer mix, a sample-barcoded 5' primer served in a second PCR lasting about 7 to 12 cycles. TCRdb processed the 5' RACE reads anew with MiXCR; each CDR3 protein has one entry. The sample holds around 1.5 million distinct CDR3 sequences, approximately 42% seen once. Sequencing input: blood. Source of these receptors: a woman aged 18-29 years in good health.

This clonotype was detected a few times. V is TRBV7-2 and J is TRBJ2-5; 7 bases agree with TRBD2. Trimming cost V 5 bases and J 3 bases; bases outside gene matches: 9. The CDR3 contains 15 residues. From germline, CDR1 is SGHTA and CDR2 FQGNSA. In DNA form, the CDR3 reads TGTGCCAGCAGCGGACGGACTAGTCCAAAAGAGACCCAGTACTTC. Its translation: CASSGRTSPKETQYF.

This clonotype was seen more than once but under ten times. The V and J genes are TRBV9 and TRBJ2-7; the D call may be TRBD1 or TRBD2 (5 bases each). The germline gives CDR1 SGDLS, CDR2 YYNGEE. The CDR3 totals 16 residues. The ends were cut back, 4 bases at V and 4 bases at J, with 21 bases in the middle. CDR3 bases: TGTGCCAGCAGCCCTGGGACCAACCCCCGCGTTTACGAGCAGTACTTC. It encodes CASSPGTNPRVYEQYF.

The chain recombines TRBV20-1 with TRBJ2-7, with 9 bases aligning to TRBD1. V was pared by 6 bases and J by 6 bases, with 15 bases of the junction left unmatched. Germline loops: CDR1 DFQATT, CDR2 SNEGSKA (reference sequence). The CDR3 runs 15 residues. CDR3 protein: CSAPREGDRGGEQYF. The CDR3 nucleotides read TGCAGTGCCCCTAGGGAGGGAGACAGGGGGGGCGAGCAGTACTTC.

This sequence joins TRBV24-1 and TRBJ2-1; 12 nucleotides line up with TRBD2. The CDR3 extends over 20 amino acids. Germline V CDR1 and CDR2: KGHDR, SFDVKD. Trimming at V came to 4 bases and at J to 1 base, leaving 13 bases not matched to a gene. The CDR3 reads CATSEAGLAGARGSYNEQFF. CDR3 sequence (DNA): TGTGCCACCAGTGAGGCGGGACTAGCGGGCGCGAGAGGGTCCTACAATGAGCAGTTCTTC.

The chain recombines TRBV2 with TRBJ1-5; possibly TRBD1 for D (6 bases). From germline, CDR1 is SNHLY and CDR2 FYNNEI. This CDR3 has 16 amino acids. V was pared by 7 bases and J by 0 bases, with 16 bases between. The CDR3 coding sequence is TGTGCCAGCACCCGGGACATAAGTTTTAGCAATCAGCCCCAGCATTTT. Amino acids: CASTRDISFSNQPQHF.

This clonotype has just a few counts. This sequence joins TRBV7-9 and TRBJ2-1; 11 nucleotides line up with TRBD2. There are 14 residues in the CDR3. The V segment lost 8 bases and the J segment 2 bases; nucleotides outside the gene matches: 2. Germline CDR1 and CDR2: SEHNR and FQNEAQ (reference sequence). CDR3 amino acids: CASLSGGAYNEQFF. The CDR3 nucleotides are TGTGCCAGCCTTAGCGGGGGGGCCTACAATGAGCAGTTCTTC.

This clonotype was seen more than once but under ten times. The chain has TRBV29-1 and TRBJ2-3; D gene uncertain. Trimming removed 4 bases at V and 0 bases at J, with 11 bases between. This CDR3 has 14 residues. The germline CDR1 and CDR2 sequences are SQVTM and ANQGSEA. The CDR3 coding sequence is TGCAGCGTTGGGCGCGACCCTAGCACAGATACGCAGTATTTT. Amino acids: CSVGRDPSTDTQYF.

The chain is built from TRBV10-3 and TRBJ2-1; 7 nucleotides match TRBD2. The V and J ends lost 5 bases and 1 base, in that order; junction bases with no gene match: 2. Germline CDR1 is ENHRY and CDR2 is SYGVKD. The CDR3 extends over 14 amino acids. CDR3 protein: CAISSSGSYNEQFF. The CDR3 nucleotides are TGTGCCATCAGTAGTAGCGGGTCCTACAATGAGCAGTTCTTC.

The V gene is TRBV20-1, the J gene TRBJ1-6, with D possibly being TRBD1 (5 bases). The CDR3 is 16 amino acids. Germline CDR1 reads DFQATT; CDR2 reads SNEGSKA (reference sequence). Trimming shortened V by 3 bases and J by 0 bases, and 12 bases separated the two germline ends. CDR3 DNA sequence: TGCAGTGCTAGTCCCAGGGTAGACTCCTATAATTCACCCCTCCACTTT. This gives the protein CSASPRVDSYNSPLHF.

There are a few counts of this clonotype. V usage is TRBV15 and J usage is TRBJ2-3; D gene uncertain. This CDR3 has 16 residues. V was pared by 3 bases and J by 0 bases, with 13 bases between. Germline CDR1 is LNHNV and CDR2 is YYDKDF (reference sequence). The CDR3 protein is CATSRSPLLSTDTQYF. The CDR3 DNA reads as TGTGCCACCAGCAGGTCGCCCCTCCTCAGCACAGATACGCAGTATTTT. The entire variable domain, with the rest obtained from reference TRBV15 and TRBJ2-3, is as follows: DAMVIQNPRYQVTQFGKPVTLSCSQTLNHNVMYWYQQKSSQAPKLLFHYYDKDFNNEADTPDNFQSRRPNTSFCFLDIRSPGLGDTAMYLCATSRSPLLSTDTQYFGPGTRLTVL.

As regards this clonotype: A read error may account for a junction end that differs from germline. V and J are TRBV3-1 and TRBJ2-1; D unresolved. The length of the CDR3 is 16 residues. Germline assignment: CDR1 LGHDT and CDR2 YNNKEL (reference sequence). CDR3 sequence (DNA): TGCGCCAGCAGCCAAGACGTGGGTAGCTCCTACAATGAGCAGTTCTTC. The encoded protein is CASSQDVGSSYNEQFF.

This clonotype was detected only once. V gene TRBV20-1 combines with J gene TRBJ1-5; TRBD1 is a possible D gene (5 bases). Germline CDR1 and CDR2: DFQATT and SNEGSKA (reference sequence). The CDR3 totals 15 residues. Trimming stripped 4 bases from V and 3 bases from J, with 16 bases between. CDR3 in DNA: TGCAGTGCTATTACCCCGAGGGGCACCAATCAGCCCCAGCATTTT. Translating it yields CSAITPRGTNQPQHF.

This clonotype has more than one count but fewer than ten. The CDR3 region has the DNA TGCGCCAGCAGCCAAGTCCCGTTAACATATAGCACAGATACGCAGTATTTT. Protein product: CASSQVPLTYSTDTQYF. V gene TRBV4-1 combines with J gene TRBJ2-3, with no clear D. The CDR3 spans 17 residues. Looked up from germline, CDR1 is MGHRA and CDR2 is YSYEKL. The germline V and J ends were trimmed by 1 base and 0 bases, with 14 bases remaining between them.

This clonotype was counted between two and nine times. This sequence joins TRBV18 and TRBJ2-3; 11 nucleotides match TRBD1. CDR1 is KGHSH and CDR2 is LQKENI in the germline V gene. The CDR3 length is 16 residues. V trimming: 1 base; J trimming: 6 bases; junction bases outside the gene matches: 6. DNA of the CDR3: TGTGCCAGCTCACCACTCGGACAGGGGGCGCAGGATACGCAGTATTTT. Translating gives CASSPLGQGAQDTQYF.

The V gene is TRBV18, the J gene TRBJ1-2; a possible D gene is TRBD1 (6 bases). Germline V gene lookup returns CDR1 KGHSH and CDR2 LQKENI. V lost 3 bases, J lost 3 bases, and 8 bases lay in between. The CDR3 loop spans 13 amino acids. The DNA of the CDR3 is TGTGCCAGCTCACCGAAGGGGGACTATGGCTACACCTTC. Residues: CASSPKGDYGYTF.

The chain links TRBV29-1 to TRBJ2-7, with 8 bases identical to TRBD2. Trimming removed 5 bases from V and 2 bases from J; junction bases left unmatched: 11. Germline CDR1 is SQVTM and CDR2 is ANQGSEA. The CDR3 runs 15 residues. CDR3 loop: CSVTSSGTGTYEQYF. CDR3 in DNA: TGCAGCGTTACTAGTAGCGGGACGGGGACCTACGAGCAGTACTTC.

DNA of the CDR3: TGCAGTGCCCCGATTGGATTGACAGGGCGGAATCAGCCCCAGCATTTT. It specifies CSAPIGLTGRNQPQHF. V and J are TRBV20-1 and TRBJ1-5, with 7 bases fitting TRBD1. Germline assignment: CDR1 DFQATT and CDR2 SNEGSKA (reference sequence). The CDR3 sequence is 16 residues long. V lost 6 bases and J lost 4; bases outside the gene matches: 15.

J is TRBJ1-3 and V is TRBV6-5; no clear D. The length of the CDR3 is 14 residues. The V end lost 6 bases, the J end lost 8 bases, and 17 bases lay between the germline ends. Per germline, CDR1 MNHEY and CDR2 SVGAGI. In nucleotides, the CDR3 is TGTGCCAGCAGACCTAATGGGCAGTGGTACACCATATATTTT. Residues: CASRPNGQWYTIYF.

The chain employs TRBV3-1 and TRBJ1-4; a possible D gene is TRBD1 (6 bases). There are 14 residues in the CDR3. Trimming shortened V by 4 bases and J by 10 bases, and 16 bases separated the two germline ends. Germline values: CDR1 LGHDT, CDR2 YNNKEL (reference sequence). This CDR3 is CASSPRGGAGKLFF. The CDR3 bases are TGTGCCAGCAGCCCCCGGGGGGGGGCGGGAAAACTGTTTTTT.

The chain uses TRBV29-1 and TRBJ1-1; TRBD1 aligns across 11 bases. With 6 bases clipped from V and 4 bases from J, the junction kept 4 bases outside the gene matches. Germline V CDR1 and CDR2: SQVTM, ANQGSEA. This CDR3 contains 13 residues. The CDR3 coding sequence is TGCAGCGTCGGACAGGGGGCGGGCACTGAAGCTTTCTTT. It is translated as CSVGQGAGTEAFF.

The rearrangement links TRBV3-1 to TRBJ2-3, with D hard to call. V was clipped by 0 bases and J by 14 bases, with 9 bases between them. The CDR3 sequence is 11 residues long. CDR1 LGHDT and CDR2 YNNKEL come from the germline V gene (reference sequence). The DNA for the CDR3 is TGTGCCAGCAGCCAAGACCGGATGTCGTATTTT. Its translation is CASSQDRMSYF.

This clonotype has just a few counts. J is TRBJ2-5 and V is TRBV27; D is possibly TRBD2 (7 bases). The CDR3 sequence is 16 residues long. V was cut by 0 bases and J by 0 bases, with 11 bases left in between. The germline CDR1 and CDR2 sequences are MNHEY and SMNVEV (reference sequence). CDR3 in amino acids: CASSLSRGGHQETQYF. CDR3 nucleotides: TGTGCCAGCAGTTTATCGCGCGGGGGCCACCAAGAGACCCAGTACTTC.

The CDR3 DNA follows: TGCAGCGGGACTTTCTCTGGAAACACCATATATTTT. This gives the protein CSGTFSGNTIYF. The V call is TRBV29-1, the J call TRBJ1-3; D not resolved. V dropped 7 bases and J dropped 0 bases, with 7 bases sitting between them. The germline gives CDR1 SQVTM, CDR2 ANQGSEA. The CDR3 runs 12 residues. The entire variable domain, with the rest obtained from reference TRBV29-1 and TRBJ1-3, is as follows: SAVISQKPSRDICQRGTSLTIQCQVDSQVTMMFWYRQQPGQSLTLIATANQGSEATYESGFVIDKFPISRPNLTFSTLTVSNMSPEDSSIYLCSGTFSGNTIYFGEGSWLTVV.

This clonotype occurred a few times. The chain is built from TRBV7-2 and TRBJ2-3, with 11 bases fitting TRBD2. This CDR3 spans 15 amino acids. V lost 5 bases, J lost 4 bases, and 5 bases stayed unmatched. Germline CDR1 and CDR2: SGHTA and FQGNSA. CDR3 bases: TGTGCCAGCAGCGATCGACTAGCGGGACCAGATACGCAGTATTTT. Translation gives CASSDRLAGPDTQYF.

CDR3 DNA: TGTGCCTGGGGGACTAGGCATACGCAGTATTTT. This gives the protein CAWGTRHTQYF. The genes are TRBV30 and TRBJ2-3; 8 bases align to TRBD2. V was pared by 5 bases and J by 7 bases, with 2 bases of the junction left unmatched. Germline V gene sequence: CDR1 GTSNPN, CDR2 SVGIG (reference sequence). The CDR3 totals 11 residues.

This clonotype was detected a few times. The V call is TRBV20-1, the J call TRBJ1-1; D possibly corresponds to TRBD1 (6 bases). Trimming removed 6 bases at V and 1 base at J, with 12 bases between. Germline CDR1 and CDR2: DFQATT and SNEGSKA (reference sequence). This CDR3 contains 13 residues. The CDR3 sequence: CSAPARGNTEAFF. CDR3 in DNA: TGCAGTGCCCCGGCCAGGGGGAACACTGAAGCTTTCTTT.

The chain joins TRBV12-3 or TRBV12-4 to TRBJ2-4; TRBD2 aligns across 15 bases. The CDR3 has 17 residues. V trimming: 1 base; J trimming: 6 bases; junction bases outside the gene matches: 4. In DNA, the CDR3 is TGTGCCAGCAGTTTAGGGACTAGCGGGGGGGCGGGAAACATTCAGTACTTC. As protein: CASSLGTSGGAGNIQYF.

The rearrangement joins TRBV7-2 to TRBJ2-1; 9 bases map to TRBD2. The length of the CDR3 is 15 residues. The V segment lost 5 bases and the J segment 8 bases; nucleotides outside the gene matches: 10. Germline loops: CDR1 SGHTA, CDR2 FQGNSA. The CDR3 protein is CASSLMGLAVHEQFF. The CDR3, as DNA: TGTGCCAGCAGCCTAATGGGACTAGCAGTCCATGAGCAGTTCTTC. The full variable domain, its missing parts supplied by reference TRBV7-2 and TRBJ2-1, is GAGVSQSPSNKVTEKGKDVELRCDPISGHTALYWYRQSLGQGLEFLIYFQGNSAPDKSGLPSDRFSAERTGGSVSTLTIQRTQQEDSAVYLCASSLMGLAVHEQFFGPGTRLTVL.

This rearrangement joins TRBV5-6 to TRBJ2-5; 11 bases map to TRBD2. The trim removed 3 bases at V and 9 bases at J, leaving 13 bases unmatched. The CDR3 extends over 16 amino acids. Germline CDR1 SGHDT, CDR2 YYEEEE. The CDR3 loop reads CASSSPGLAVYVAQYF. The CDR3 coding sequence is TGTGCCAGCAGCTCCCCGGGACTAGCGGTGTATGTGGCCCAGTACTTC. Full variable domain (remainder filled in from reference TRBV5-6 and TRBJ2-5): DAGVTQSPTHLIKTRGQQVTLRCSPKSGHDTVSWYQQALGQGPQFIFQYYEEEERQRGNFPDRFSGHQFPNYSSELNVNALLLGDSALYLCASSSPGLAVYVAQYFGPGTRLLVL.